These 15 T cell receptor beta chains came from one sample sequenced in a study of shared clonotypes between healthy human individuals. Assay: immunoSEQ multiplex PCR; the TCRdb copy retains only in-frame clones and omits some. Counted here are a few million clones, 90% to 95% occurring once; the ten biggest clones make up about 0.13%. The specimen sequenced was naive CD4+ T cells sorted from blood. This sample's subset: CD45RA+ positively selected. The receptors were sampled from a man aged 18 to 35 in good health.

The chain employs TRBV4-1 and TRBJ2-7, with D possibly TRBD1 on 5 matching bases. This CDR3 is 14 amino acids long. Germline-derived CDR1 and CDR2 are MGHRA and YSYEKL. The V gene lost 0 bases and the J gene lost 4 bases, with 10 bases spanning the gap. The CDR3 region is CASSQESRGYEQYF. CDR3 coding DNA: TGCGCCAGCAGCCAAGAGTCTAGGGGTTACGAGCAGTACTTC.

The chain carries TRBV7-2 and TRBJ1-5, with D uncertain. Trimming stripped 1 base from V and 4 bases from J, with 14 bases between. This CDR3 has 16 amino acids. Germline CDR1 SGHTA, CDR2 FQGNSA. CDR3: CASSLGTLPPNQPQHF. The CDR3 DNA is TGTGCCAGCAGCTTAGGGACCCTCCCCCCGAATCAGCCCCAGCATTTT.

The chain has TRBV10-1 and TRBJ2-1, with 15 nucleotides matching TRBD2. In germline, CDR1 is WNHNN, CDR2 SYGVQD (reference sequence). J lost 7 bases, V lost 7 bases, and 8 bases had no gene match. There are 16 residues in the CDR3. The CDR3 region is CASTDGLAGGFNEQFF. DNA of the CDR3: TGCGCCAGCACCGATGGACTAGCGGGAGGGTTTAATGAGCAGTTCTTC.

This rearrangement joins TRBV2 to TRBJ1-6; a possible D gene is TRBD1 (5 bases). Germline CDR1 is SNHLY and CDR2 is FYNNEI. The V gene lost 8 bases and the J gene lost 8 bases, with 22 bases spanning the gap. The CDR3 contains 16 residues. CDR3 sequence: CASLRGWLSPYSPLHF. The CDR3 nucleotides read TGTGCCAGCCTTAGGGGATGGCTAAGCCCTTATTCACCCCTCCACTTT.

The J gene is TRBJ1-6, the V gene TRBV5-4, with D unclear. The CDR3 loop spans 16 amino acids. The V and J ends lost 0 bases and 5 bases respectively, with 12 bases between them. Looked up from germline, CDR1 is SGHNT and CDR2 is YYREEE (reference sequence). CDR3 in DNA: TGTGCCAGCAGCTTGGGTCAGTCGTATAATAATTCACCCCTCCACTTT. Amino acid sequence: CASSLGQSYNNSPLHF.

The J gene is TRBJ1-6, the V gene TRBV6-1; D not certain. This CDR3 contains 13 residues. V lost 7 bases and J 7 bases, leaving 11 bases between the germline ends. Per germline, CDR1 MNHNS and CDR2 SASEGT. The CDR3 here is CASNSPRNSPLHF. DNA for the CDR3: TGTGCCAGCAATAGCCCTAGAAATTCACCCCTCCACTTT.

This chain connects TRBV7-2 to TRBJ2-1; the D is unclear. Germline CDR1 SGHTA, CDR2 FQGNSA. The V gene lost 4 bases and the J gene lost 2 bases, with 12 bases spanning the gap. The CDR3 length is 15 residues. The CDR3 DNA is TGTGCCAGCAGCTCTACTGTTCTAGCCTACAATGAGCAGTTCTTC. Amino acids: CASSSTVLAYNEQFF.

The chain links TRBV5-1 to TRBJ2-3; 8 nucleotides align to TRBD1. The CDR3 has 14 residues. V lost 1 base to trimming and J lost 5 bases; unmatched junction nucleotides: 3. Germline V gene lookup returns CDR1 SGHRS and CDR2 YFSETQ. The CDR3 sequence: CASSLQGAGDTQYF. CDR3 in DNA: TGCGCCAGCAGCTTGCAGGGGGCGGGAGATACGCAGTATTTT.

The chain uses TRBV28 and TRBJ1-4; D is ambiguous. This CDR3 region has 18 residues. Germline V lookup: CDR1 MDHEN, CDR2 SYDVKM. Trimming took 8 bases from V and 0 from J, leaving 22 bases between them. CDR3 in amino acids: CASVPLVPGSATNEKLFF. CDR3 nucleotide sequence: TGTGCCAGCGTTCCCTTAGTCCCGGGGTCGGCAACTAATGAAAAACTGTTTTTT.

This chain uses TRBV5-1 with TRBJ2-3, with D possibly TRBD1 on 5 matching bases. With 3 bases removed from V and 1 base from J, the gap between germline ends came to 12 bases. The CDR3 length is 15 residues. Per the germline V gene, CDR1 is SGHRS and CDR2 is YFSETQ. CDR3 sequence: CASSSQGPGTDTQYF. CDR3 bases: TGCGCCAGCAGCTCGCAGGGCCCCGGCACAGATACGCAGTATTTT.

Worth noting for this clone: One end of the junction varies from germline; a read error may be responsible. The V and J genes are TRBV7-7 and TRBJ2-2; 8 bases line up with TRBD2. Per the germline V gene, CDR1 is SSHAT and CDR2 is FNYEAQ (reference sequence). The CDR3 loop spans 16 amino acids. CDR3 nucleotide sequence: TGTGCTAGCAGCTTAGCGGGGCAGCCGAACACCGGGGAGCTGTTTTTT. Residues: CASSLAGQPNTGELFF.

The V and J genes are TRBV7-9 and TRBJ2-7, with D perhaps assigned TRBD1 or TRBD2 (5 bases each). The germline CDR1 and CDR2 sequences are SEHNR and FQNEAQ (reference sequence). This CDR3 has 18 residues. Trimming took off 1 base at V and 2 bases at J, with 21 bases between the two ends. The CDR3 reads CASSLVTYRRKLTYEQYF. As DNA, the CDR3 is TGTGCCAGCAGCTTAGTCACCTACAGGAGGAAACTAACCTACGAGCAGTACTTC.

The chain recombines TRBV6-5 with TRBJ1-5; the D gene is possibly TRBD1 (6 bases). The CDR3 consists of 14 residues. With 6 bases removed from V and 2 bases from J, the gap between germline ends came to 11 bases. Germline CDR1 MNHEY, CDR2 SVGAGI. As DNA, the CDR3 is TGTGCCAGCAGAAGGGGGTCAGGCAATCAGCCCCAGCATTTT. Translated, it gives CASRRGSGNQPQHF.

This clone showed up just a few times. The sample holds other DNA sequences that translate to the same CDR3. The chain uses TRBV2 and TRBJ1-1; D may be TRBD1 (5 bases). Per the germline V gene, CDR1 is SNHLY and CDR2 is FYNNEI. The CDR3 length is 13 residues. V lost 4 bases to trimming and J lost 1 base, with 7 bases between them. Written as DNA, the CDR3 is TGTGCCAGCAGTGTGGGGGAGAACACTGAAGCTTTCTTT. Amino acid sequence: CASSVGENTEAFF.

The J gene is TRBJ2-2, the V gene TRBV27; D is unclear. The CDR3 extends over 14 amino acids. CDR1 and CDR2 from the germline V gene are MNHEY and SMNVEV (reference sequence). Trimming shortened V by 2 bases and J by 1 base, and 5 bases separated the two germline ends. This CDR3 reads CASSLQVNTGELFF. CDR3 nucleotide sequence: TGTGCCAGCAGTTTACAAGTGAACACCGGGGAGCTGTTTTTT.